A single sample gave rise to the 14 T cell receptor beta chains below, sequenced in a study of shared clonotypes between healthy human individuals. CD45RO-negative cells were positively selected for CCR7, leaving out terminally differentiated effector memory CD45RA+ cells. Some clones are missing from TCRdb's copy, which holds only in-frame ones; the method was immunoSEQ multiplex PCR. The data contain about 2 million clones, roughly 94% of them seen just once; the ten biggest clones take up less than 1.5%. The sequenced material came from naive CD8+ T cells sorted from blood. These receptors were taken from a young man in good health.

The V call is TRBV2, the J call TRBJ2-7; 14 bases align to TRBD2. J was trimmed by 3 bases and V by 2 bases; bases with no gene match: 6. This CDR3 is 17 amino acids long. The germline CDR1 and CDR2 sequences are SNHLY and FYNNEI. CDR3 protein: CASSERLGLAGDYEQYF. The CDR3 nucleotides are TGTGCCAGCAGTGAAAGGTTGGGACTAGCGGGGGACTACGAGCAGTACTTC. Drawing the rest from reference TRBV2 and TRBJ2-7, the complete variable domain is EPEVTQTPSHQVTQMGQEVILRCVPISNHLYFYWYRQILGQKVEFLVSFYNNEISEKSEIFDDQFSVERPDGSNFTLKIRSTKLEDSAMYFCASSERLGLAGDYEQYFGPGTRLTVT.

CDR3 coding DNA: TGTGCCAGCAGCTTGGGGGCTAGCGGGGGAGGAACAGATACGCAGTATTTT. It specifies CASSLGASGGGTDTQYF. The chain carries TRBV5-6 and TRBJ2-3, with 10 positions matching TRBD2. The CDR3 runs to 17 residues. After removal of 0 bases from V and 3 bases from J, the junction contained 7 bases not matched to a gene. From germline, CDR1 is SGHDT and CDR2 YYEEEE.

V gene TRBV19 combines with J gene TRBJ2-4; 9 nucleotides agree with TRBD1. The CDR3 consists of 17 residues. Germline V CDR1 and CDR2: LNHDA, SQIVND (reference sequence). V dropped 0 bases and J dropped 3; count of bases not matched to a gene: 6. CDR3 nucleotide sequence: TGTGCCAGTAGTATAGACGCCGGGACAGGGATCAAAAACATTCAGTACTTC. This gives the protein CASSIDAGTGIKNIQYF.

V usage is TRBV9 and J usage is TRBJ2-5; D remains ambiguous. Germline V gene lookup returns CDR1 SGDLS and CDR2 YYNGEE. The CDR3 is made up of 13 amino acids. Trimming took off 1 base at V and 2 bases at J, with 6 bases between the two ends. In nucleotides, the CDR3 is TGTGCCAGCAGCGTAAAAGGACAAGAGACCCAGTACTTC. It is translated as CASSVKGQETQYF.

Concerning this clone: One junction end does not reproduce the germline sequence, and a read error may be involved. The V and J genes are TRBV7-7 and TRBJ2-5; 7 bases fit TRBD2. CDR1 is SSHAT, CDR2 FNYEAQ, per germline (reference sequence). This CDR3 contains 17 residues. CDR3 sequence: CASSFSLGRAGPETQYF. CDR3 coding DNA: TGTGCTAGCAGCTTCTCCCTAGGGAGGGCCGGGCCAGAGACCCAGTACTTC.

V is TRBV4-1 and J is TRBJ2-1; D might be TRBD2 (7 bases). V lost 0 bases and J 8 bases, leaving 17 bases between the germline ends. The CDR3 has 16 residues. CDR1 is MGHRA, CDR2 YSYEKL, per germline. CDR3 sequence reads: CASSQDLGGGSYEQFF. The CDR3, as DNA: TGCGCCAGCAGCCAAGATCTAGGGGGAGGGAGTTATGAGCAGTTCTTC.

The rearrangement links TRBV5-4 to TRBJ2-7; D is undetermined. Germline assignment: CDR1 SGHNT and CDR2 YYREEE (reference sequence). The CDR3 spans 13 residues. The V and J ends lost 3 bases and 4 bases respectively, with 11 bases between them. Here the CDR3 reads CASSSYNGYEQYF. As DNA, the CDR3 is TGTGCCAGCAGCTCGTACAACGGATACGAGCAGTACTTC.

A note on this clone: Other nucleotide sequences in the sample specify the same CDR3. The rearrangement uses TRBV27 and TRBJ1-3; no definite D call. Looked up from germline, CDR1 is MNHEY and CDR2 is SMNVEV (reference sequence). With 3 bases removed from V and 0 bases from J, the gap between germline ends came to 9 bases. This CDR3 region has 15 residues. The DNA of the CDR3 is TGTGCCAGCAGTTTGTCCCGAGGCTCTGGAAACACCATATATTTT. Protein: CASSLSRGSGNTIYF.

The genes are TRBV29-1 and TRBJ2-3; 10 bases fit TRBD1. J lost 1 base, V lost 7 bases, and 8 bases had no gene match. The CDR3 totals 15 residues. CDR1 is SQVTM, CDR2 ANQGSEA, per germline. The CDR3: CSADGTGARTDTQYF. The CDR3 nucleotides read TGCAGCGCCGACGGGACAGGGGCCCGCACAGATACGCAGTATTTT.

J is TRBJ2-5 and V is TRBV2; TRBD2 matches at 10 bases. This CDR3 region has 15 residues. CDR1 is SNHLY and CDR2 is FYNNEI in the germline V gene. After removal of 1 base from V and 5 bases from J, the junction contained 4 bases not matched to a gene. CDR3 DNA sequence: TGTGCCAGCAGTGAAGTAGCGGGAGGCCATGAGACCCAGTACTTC. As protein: CASSEVAGGHETQYF. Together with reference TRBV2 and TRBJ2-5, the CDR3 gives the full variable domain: EPEVTQTPSHQVTQMGQEVILRCVPISNHLYFYWYRQILGQKVEFLVSFYNNEISEKSEIFDDQFSVERPDGSNFTLKIRSTKLEDSAMYFCASSEVAGGHETQYFGPGTRLLVL.

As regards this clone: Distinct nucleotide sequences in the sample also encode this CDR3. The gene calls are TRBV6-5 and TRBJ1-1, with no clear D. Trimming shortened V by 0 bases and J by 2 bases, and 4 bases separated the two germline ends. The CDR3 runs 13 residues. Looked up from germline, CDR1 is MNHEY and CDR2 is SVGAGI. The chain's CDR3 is CASSYSSNTEAFF. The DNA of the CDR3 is TGTGCCAGCAGTTACTCCAGCAACACTGAAGCTTTCTTT.

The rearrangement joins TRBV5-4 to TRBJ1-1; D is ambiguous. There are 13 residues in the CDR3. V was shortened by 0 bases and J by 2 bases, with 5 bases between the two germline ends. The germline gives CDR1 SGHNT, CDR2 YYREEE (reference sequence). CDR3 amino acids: CASSLGDNTEAFF. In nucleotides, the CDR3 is TGTGCCAGCAGCTTGGGAGACAACACTGAAGCTTTCTTT.

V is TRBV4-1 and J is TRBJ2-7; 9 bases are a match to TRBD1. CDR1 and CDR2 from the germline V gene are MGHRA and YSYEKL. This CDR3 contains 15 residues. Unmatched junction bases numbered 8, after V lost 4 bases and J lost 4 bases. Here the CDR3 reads CASSPTRTGDYEQYF. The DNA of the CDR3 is TGCGCCAGCAGCCCCACTCGGACAGGGGATTACGAGCAGTACTTC.

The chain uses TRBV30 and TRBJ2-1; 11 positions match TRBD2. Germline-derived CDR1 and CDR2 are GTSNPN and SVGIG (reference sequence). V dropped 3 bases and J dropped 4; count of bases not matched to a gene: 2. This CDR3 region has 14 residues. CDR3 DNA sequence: TGTGCCTGGAGGACTAGCGGGGTTTACAATGAGCAGTTCTTC. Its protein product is CAWRTSGVYNEQFF. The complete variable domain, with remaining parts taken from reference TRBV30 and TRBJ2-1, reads SQTIHQWPATLVQPVGSPLSLECTVEGTSNPNLYWYRQAAGRGLQLLFYSVGIGQISSEVPQNLSASRPQDRQFILSSKKLLLSDSGFYLCAWRTSGVYNEQFFGPGTRLTVL.